These T cell receptor beta chains were read from a single sample in a study of molecular identifiers for immune sequencing clone quantification. TCRdb re-called the PCR reads with MiXCR, one entry per CDR3 protein. The sample yields 8,300 or so distinct CDR3 sequences, roughly 37% seen once. Material for sequencing was naive CD8+ T cells from blood, with Jurkat cell RNA spiked in. Receptors were obtained from a human donor in good health. Some libraries in this study had Jurkat cell RNA spiked in. Both conserved end residues are part of each CDR3. The order of the fields is D gene, clone size, V gene, J gene, CDR3 DNA, CDR3 protein. D genes are given only for firm matches. Part of the rows lack a size; the others show once, few, many or a class for expanded clones.

>TRBD1|NA|TRBV20-1|TRBJ1-1
TGCAGTGCTAGGCGCCGGGACAGGGGCGCGAACACTGAAGCTTTCTTT
CSARRRDRGANTEAFF
>TRBD2|NA|TRBV6-4|TRBJ2-1
TGTGCCAGCAGCCCCGGACTAGCAGGAGTAGTTGAGCAGTTCTTC
CASSPGLAGVVEQFF
>NA|medium-sized|TRBV7-8|TRBJ1-5
TGTGCCAGCAGCTTAGCGCTCGGGGGCAATCAGCCCCAGCATTTT
CASSLALGGNQPQHF
>NA|few|TRBV5-6|TRBJ2-7
TGTGCCAGCAGCATCGGACAGACCGACGAGCAGTACTTC
CASSIGQTDEQYF
>NA|few|TRBV28|TRBJ1-3
TGTGCCAGCAGGCCTGACAGTTACTCTGGAAACACCATATATTTT
CASRPDSYSGNTIYF
>NA|few|TRBV3-1|TRBJ2-3
TGTGCCAGCAGCCAGTTGGGATCTAGCACAGATACGCAGTATTTT
CASSQLGSSTDTQYF
>TRBD1|NA|TRBV27|TRBJ1-5
TGTGCCAGCAGGGGACAGGGTTCCTGGCAGCCCCAGCATTTT
CASRGQGSWQPQHF
>NA|NA|TRBV20-1|TRBJ2-7
TGCAGTGGAGTACACACACGATCCTACGAGCAGTACTTC
CSGVHTRSYEQYF
>NA|NA|TRBV28|TRBJ1-5
TGTGCCAGCAGTACCCGGGGAAATCAGCCCCAGCATTTT
CASSTRGNQPQHF
>TRBD1|few|TRBV27|TRBJ1-3
TGTGCCAGCAGTTCCCGGGACAGGGCAAACACCATATATTTT
CASSSRDRANTIYF
>TRBD1|few|TRBV28|TRBJ2-7
TGTGCCAGCAGTTTCAGGGGGCCCCTTGTGGAGCAGTACTTC
CASSFRGPLVEQYF
>NA|medium-sized|TRBV7-9|TRBJ2-5
TGTGCCAGCAGCTTAGCATACCGGGACTACCAAGAGACCCAGTACTTC
CASSLAYRDYQETQYF
>NA|NA|TRBV2|TRBJ2-7
TGTGCCAGCAGTGAGGTGGGGGAACCTAGGGACGAGCAGTACTTC
CASSEVGEPRDEQYF
>NA|few|TRBV28|TRBJ1-2
TGTGCCAGCCAAGAATTTAACTATGGCTACACCTTC
CASQEFNYGYTF
>NA|NA|TRBV9|TRBJ2-3
TGTGCCAGCAGGGTAGAGGCGGGACTGCCCACAGATACGCAGTATTTT
CASRVEAGLPTDTQYF
>NA|few|TRBV6-2/TRBV6-3|TRBJ2-2
TGTGCCAGCAGTCTGCTAGCAGGACTTCGCACCGGGGAGCTGTTTTTT
CASSLLAGLRTGELFF
>NA|NA|TRBV27|TRBJ2-5
TGTGCCAGCAGTTTCTTCGGGTCACTAGAGACCCAGTACTTC
CASSFFGSLETQYF
>TRBD2|medium-sized|TRBV29-1|TRBJ2-3
TGCAGCGTTGAAGATTTTCCCGCTAGCGGTTACACAGATACGCAGTATTTT
CSVEDFPASGYTDTQYF
>NA|medium-sized|TRBV5-5|TRBJ1-5
TGTGCCAGCAGTCCTGACGAGGCGGGTGGTAATCAGCCCCAGCATTTT
CASSPDEAGGNQPQHF
>NA|NA|TRBV4-1|TRBJ2-1
TGCGCCAGCAGCCAAGGAGCTGGTGGTGAGCAGTTCTTC
CASSQGAGGEQFF
>NA|few|TRBV9|TRBJ2-2
TGTGCCAGCAGCGTAGCGGGGGACCCGAACACCGGGGAGCTGTTTTTT
CASSVAGDPNTGELFF
>TRBD2|medium-sized|TRBV2|TRBJ2-5
TGTGCCAGCAGAGATCTCCGGGAGATAGCGGGAGGTGGTCAAGAGACCCAGTACTTC
CASRDLREIAGGGQETQYF
>TRBD1|medium-sized|TRBV5-6|TRBJ2-4
TGTGCCAGCAGTGTGGACAGGGATGGAGGAAACATTCAGTACTTC
CASSVDRDGGNIQYF
>TRBD2|medium-sized|TRBV6-2/TRBV6-3|TRBJ2-5
TGTGCCAGCAGTGACCTAGCGGAAGAGACCCAGTACTTC
CASSDLAEETQYF
>NA|NA|TRBV27|TRBJ1-1
TGTGCCAGCAGTTTATTGGGGACACACACTGAAGCTTTCTTT
CASSLLGTHTEAFF
>NA|NA|TRBV19|TRBJ2-7
TGTGCCTGTAGTATTAGGTCTGCCTACGAGCAGTACTTC
CACSIRSAYEQYF
>NA|NA|TRBV20-1|TRBJ1-4
TGCAGTGCTAGAGATCTGTCAGGGAGGGCGGAAAAACTGTTTTTT
CSARDLSGRAEKLFF
>TRBD1|few|TRBV19|TRBJ1-2
TGTGCCAGTAGATTGGGACAGGGGAACGGCTATGGCTACACCTTC
CASRLGQGNGYGYTF
>NA|NA|TRBV6-5|TRBJ1-3
TGTGCCAGCAGCCAAACAGCAGACTCTGGAAACACCATATATTTT
CASSQTADSGNTIYF
>TRBD1|NA|TRBV14|TRBJ2-7
TGTGCCAGCAGCCAAGTAGACAGGGTCTACGAGCAGTACTTC
CASSQVDRVYEQYF
>NA|few|TRBV10-3|TRBJ2-7
TGTGCCATCAGCGAGGGGGGAATCTACGAGCAGTACTTC
CAISEGGIYEQYF
>NA|NA|TRBV4-1|TRBJ1-5
TGCGCCAGCTGCCAACTTGGGGTGGGGAATCAGCCCCAGCATTTT
CASCQLGVGNQPQHF
>TRBD2|medium-sized|TRBV7-2|TRBJ2-1
TGTGCCAGCAGCTCAACGACTAGCGGGAGGTCTAATGAGCAGTTCTTC
CASSSTTSGRSNEQFF
>NA|few|TRBV6-2/TRBV6-3|TRBJ2-3
TGTGCCAGCAGGATTCTGAGCCCCACAGATACGCAGTATTTT
CASRILSPTDTQYF
>NA|NA|TRBV12-3/TRBV12-4|TRBJ2-5
TGTGCCAGCAGCCCCCGCCCGGGACTCCAAGAGACCCAGTACTTC
CASSPRPGLQETQYF
>TRBD2|medium-sized|TRBV6-6|TRBJ2-3
TGTGCCAGCATTACGGGACTAAGCACAGATACGCAGTATTTT
CASITGLSTDTQYF
>NA|NA|TRBV6-2/TRBV6-3|TRBJ2-7
TGTGCCAACAGTTTCTCCACCTCCTACGAGCAGTACTTC
CANSFSTSYEQYF
>TRBD2|medium-sized|TRBV4-2|TRBJ2-3
TGTGCCAGCAGCCAAGTCCCGGGGGGCGGGAGGCTGACAGATACGCAGTATTTT
CASSQVPGGGRLTDTQYF
>NA|NA|TRBV7-3|TRBJ2-3
TGTGCCAGCAGCTCGGGGTTGGGCACAGATACGCAGTATTTT
CASSSGLGTDTQYF
>NA|NA|TRBV28|TRBJ1-3
TGTGCCAGCAGGCCTGACAGTTACTCTGGATACACCATATATTTT
CASRPDSYSGYTIYF
>TRBD1|medium-sized|TRBV20-1|TRBJ2-2
TGCAGTGCTCAAACAGGGGTGGCCGGGGAGCTGTTTTTT
CSAQTGVAGELFF
>NA|few|TRBV6-5|TRBJ1-2
TGTGCCAGCAGTTACGCCAGGGTCGCTGGCTACACCTTC
CASSYARVAGYTF
>NA|NA|TRBV5-3|TRBJ2-5
TGTGCCAGCAGCCCCGGGGCCTACCCCACCCGAGAGACCCAGTACTTC
CASSPGAYPTRETQYF
>NA|few|TRBV4-3|TRBJ2-3
TGCGCCAGCAGCCAGGCCACGTTGGATACGCAGTATTTT
CASSQATLDTQYF
>NA|few|TRBV20-1|TRBJ2-7
TGCAGTGCTAATTTCGTGGGCGAAACCTACGAGCAGTACTTC
CSANFVGETYEQYF
>NA|NA|TRBV9|TRBJ1-5
TGTGCCAGCAGCCCTGGGACCGCTGGTCCTTTTTATAGCAATCAGCCCCGGCATTTT
CASSPGTAGPFYSNQPRHF
>NA|NA|TRBV28|TRBJ1-5
TGTGCCAGCAGTTTAACAGGAATAAGCAATCAGCCCCAGCATTTT
CASSLTGISNQPQHF
>NA|NA|TRBV20-1|TRBJ2-1
TGCAGTGCTAGTGGTCAGCCCGGAGGTCGTAGTGAGCAGTTCTTC
CSASGQPGGRSEQFF
>NA|once|TRBV19|TRBJ1-5
TGTGCCAGTGGTGCCAGTGGCAATCAGCCCCAGCATTTT
CASGASGNQPQHF
>NA|NA|TRBV4-1|TRBJ2-7
TGCGCCAGCAGCCTAGATCACGAACAGGGCTACGAGCAGTACTTC
CASSLDHEQGYEQYF
>NA|few|TRBV2|TRBJ2-5
TGTGCCAGCAGGGCGAGGGCCCAAGAGACCCAGTACTTC
CASRARAQETQYF
>NA|few|TRBV9|TRBJ2-5
TGTGCCAGCAGCGCGAGTGGAGGGGTGGAGACCCAGTACTTC
CASSASGGVETQYF
>TRBD2|few|TRBV11-2|TRBJ2-3
TGTGCCAGCAGCTTAGGGCTAGCGGGGACAACAGATACGCAGTATTTT
CASSLGLAGTTDTQYF
>NA|few|TRBV2|TRBJ2-7
TGTGCCAGCAGGGCAGGGTGGCACGAGCAGTACTTC
CASRAGWHEQYF
>NA|NA|TRBV7-2|TRBJ2-7
TGTGCCAGCAGCTTAGGTTTCGGAGTACAGACCTACGAGCAGTACTTC
CASSLGFGVQTYEQYF
>NA|once|TRBV5-3|TRBJ2-7
NA
CASSLYLCGPPYEQYF
>NA|few|TRBV19|TRBJ2-4
TGTGCCAGTAGTATAGGGAGTAACATTCAGTACTTC
CASSIGSNIQYF
>NA|NA|TRBV27|TRBJ2-1
TGTGCCAGCAGTTTGGAGCGGCCGTCCTACAATGAGCAGTCCTTC
CASSLERPSYNEQSF
>NA|NA|TRBV30|TRBJ2-1
TGTGCCTGGACCCCGACGACCCCAGAGCAGTTCTTC
CAWTPTTPEQFF
>NA|NA|TRBV6-5|TRBJ2-1
TGTGCCAGCAGTTACAGTAGTTTATTGGTGGGGGAGGAATCCTACAATGAGCAGTTCTTC
CASSYSSLLVGEESYNEQFF